Each of the 17 T cell receptor beta chains below was sequenced from the same sample in a study of shared clonotypes between healthy human individuals (dated by TCRdb to 2018 to 2020). CD8 naive samples were CD45RO-negative cells positively selected for CCR7, giving a CD45RA+CCR7+ population that excluded TemRA cells. The receptor library was made with the immunoSEQ multiplex PCR assay. Sourced from immuneACCESS, this table was stored by TCRdb with only in-frame sequences that have V and J called. A share of the clones is absent; for the studies checked, an unresolved V gene accounts for under half, and the remainder has no known explanation. The sample records some 1,900,000 clones, about 94% of which are singletons. Together, the top ten hold 1.2% of the sample. The source material was naive CD8+ T cells sorted from blood. What the cell subset or site label conveys for this sample: CD45RA+CCR7+. The receptors stem from a man aged 18-30 years in good health.

The table lists this clone with a few counts. Other DNA sequences in this specimen translate into the identical CDR3. The chain recombines TRBV6-5 with TRBJ1-2; TRBD1 might be the D (5 bases). V gave up 2 bases and J gave up 1 base, with 5 bases separating them. Germline CDR1 reads MNHEY; CDR2 reads SVGAGI. There are 13 residues in the CDR3. For the CDR3, the DNA is TGTGCCAGCAGTTACGACAGTAACTATGGCTACACCTTC. The encoded protein is CASSYDSNYGYTF.

The chain uses TRBV4-2 and TRBJ2-5; 12 nucleotides match TRBD2. V trimming: 3 bases; J trimming: 4 bases; junction bases outside the gene matches: 9. The germline V gene encodes CDR1 LGHNA and CDR2 YNFKEQ. The CDR3 is 17 residues long. For the CDR3, the DNA is TGTGCCAGCAGCCAGGCGACTAGCGGGGGTGTCGGAGAGACCCAGTACTTC. It codes for CASSQATSGGVGETQYF.

The V and J genes are TRBV28 and TRBJ1-1; unclear D gene. CDR3 length equals 13 residues. Germline V gene data show CDR1 as MDHEN and CDR2 as SYDVKM. V gave up 1 base and J gave up 4 bases, with 7 bases separating them. CDR3 coding DNA: TGTGCCAGCAGTTTATCGATCGGCACTGAAGCTTTCTTT. Protein: CASSLSIGTEAFF.

This chain connects TRBV7-9 to TRBJ1-3; 7 nucleotides agree with TRBD1. This CDR3 contains 15 residues. Germline CDR1 SEHNR, CDR2 FQNEAQ (reference sequence). Trimming removed 5 bases from V and 0 bases from J; junction bases left unmatched: 4. CDR3 coding DNA: TGTGCCAGCAGCGGCGACAGGGCCTCTGGAAACACCATATATTTT. Translation gives CASSGDRASGNTIYF.

This chain joins TRBV7-2 and TRBJ2-1; maybe TRBD2 (6 bases). Trimming stripped 2 bases from V and 2 bases from J, with 10 bases between. The CDR3 covers 15 residues. Looked up from germline, CDR1 is SGHTA and CDR2 is FQGNSA. CDR3 bases: TGTGCCAGCAGCTTACTGGGAGGACCCTACAATGAGCAGTTCTTC. Translated: CASSLLGGPYNEQFF.

The chain employs TRBV6-5 and TRBJ1-1; a possible D gene is TRBD1 (5 bases). Trimming stripped 7 bases from V and 4 bases from J, with 13 bases between. This CDR3 spans 13 amino acids. CDR1 MNHEY and CDR2 SVGAGI come from the germline V gene. CDR3 sequence: CASTDRLGTEAFF. As DNA, the CDR3 is TGTGCCAGCACCGACAGACTGGGCACTGAAGCTTTCTTT.

J is TRBJ2-7 and V is TRBV4-1; D not resolved. The germline V and J ends were trimmed by 1 base and 4 bases, with 11 bases remaining between them. The CDR3 contains 14 residues. The germline gives CDR1 MGHRA, CDR2 YSYEKL. CDR3 loop: CASSQVSTMYEQYF. DNA for the CDR3: TGCGCCAGCAGCCAAGTGTCTACCATGTACGAGCAGTACTTC.

The chain carries TRBV10-2 and TRBJ2-5, with D perhaps matching TRBD1 (7 bases). The germline V gene encodes CDR1 WSHSY and CDR2 SAAADI. The CDR3 totals 14 residues. V was cut by 6 bases and J by 4 bases, with 15 bases left in between. CDR3 in amino acids: CASSETGRGETQYF. The CDR3 DNA sequence: TGCGCCAGCAGCGAGACAGGGCGGGGAGAGACCCAGTACTTC.

V gene TRBV4-2 combines with J gene TRBJ2-7; D gene unclear. Trimming shortened V by 1 base and J by 7 bases, and 8 bases separated the two germline ends. The CDR3 runs to 12 residues. Per germline, CDR1 LGHNA and CDR2 YNFKEQ. The CDR3 coding sequence is TGTGCCAGCAGCCAAGTGGACGGTGAGCAGTACTTC. It encodes CASSQVDGEQYF.

The genes are TRBV30 and TRBJ1-5; 7 positions match TRBD1. This CDR3 contains 13 residues. After removal of 4 bases from V and 6 bases from J, the junction contained 6 bases not matched to a gene. CDR1 and CDR2 (germline): GTSNPN, SVGIG (reference sequence). CDR3 nucleotides: TGTGCCTGGACCACAGGGGAAGGTCAGCCCCAGCATTTT. It encodes CAWTTGEGQPQHF.

The chain employs TRBV7-6 and TRBJ1-3, with 7 bases that match TRBD1. This CDR3 spans 18 amino acids. From germline, CDR1 is SGHVS and CDR2 FNYEAQ. V shed 1 base and J 0 bases; nucleotides not matched to a gene: 9. This CDR3 is CASSLESGTAYSGNTIYF. The CDR3 DNA reads as TGTGCCAGCAGCTTAGAGAGTGGGACAGCTTACTCTGGAAACACCATATATTTT.

The chain combines TRBV2 with TRBJ2-1; D gene ambiguous. The length of the CDR3 is 14 residues. Trimming removed 6 bases at V and 4 bases at J, with 13 bases between. Germline V gene lookup returns CDR1 SNHLY and CDR2 FYNNEI. The CDR3 here is CASSGPDQYNEQFF. CDR3 sequence (DNA): TGTGCCAGCAGCGGACCCGATCAATACAATGAGCAGTTCTTC.

V gene TRBV4-1 combines with J gene TRBJ2-7, with 11 bases matching TRBD2. V gave up 0 bases and J gave up 0 bases; unmatched junction bases: 13. CDR1 is MGHRA, CDR2 YSYEKL, per germline. The CDR3 extends over 20 amino acids. The CDR3 loop reads CASSQDPSIAGGPGSYEQYF. The CDR3 coding sequence is TGCGCCAGCAGCCAAGATCCCAGTATAGCGGGAGGGCCGGGCTCCTACGAGCAGTACTTC.

The V gene is TRBV29-1, the J gene TRBJ2-2; D is undetermined. CDR1 and CDR2 from the germline V gene are SQVTM and ANQGSEA. The V gene lost 0 bases and the J gene lost 7 bases, with 6 bases spanning the gap. The CDR3 is 12 residues long. CDR3 amino acids: CSVEEGVGELFF. The DNA for the CDR3 is TGCAGCGTTGAAGAGGGCGTCGGGGAGCTGTTTTTT.

This clone was seen only once. Other DNA sequences in the same sample also yield this CDR3. The chain joins TRBV5-6 to TRBJ1-3; weak D call: TRBD1 (6 bases). Germline CDR1 reads SGHDT; CDR2 reads YYEEEE. V lost 4 bases and J 0 bases, leaving 8 bases between the germline ends. This CDR3 has 14 residues. CDR3 nucleotide sequence: TGTGCCAGCAGCCTGGACAGCTCTGGAAACACCATATATTTT. Its protein is CASSLDSSGNTIYF. The full variable domain, completed using reference TRBV5-6 and TRBJ1-3, is DAGVTQSPTHLIKTRGQQVTLRCSPKSGHDTVSWYQQALGQGPQFIFQYYEEEERQRGNFPDRFSGHQFPNYSSELNVNALLLGDSALYLCASSLDSSGNTIYFGEGSWLTVV.

The rearrangement joins TRBV19 to TRBJ2-7; 7 bases map to TRBD2. CDR3 length: 13 amino acids. Trimming took 9 bases from V and 2 from J; bases not matched to a gene: 7. CDR1 is LNHDA and CDR2 is SQIVND in the germline V gene (reference sequence). CDR3 sequence: CASRGLGTYEQYF. In DNA, the CDR3 is TGTGCCAGCAGAGGACTAGGAACCTACGAGCAGTACTTC. The whole variable domain, filled in from reference TRBV19 and TRBJ2-7, reads DGGITQSPKYLFRKEGQNVTLSCEQNLNHDAMYWYRQDPGQGLRLIYYSQIVNDFQKGDIAEGYSVSREKKESFPLTVTSAQKNPTAFYLCASRGLGTYEQYFGPGTRLTVT.

This chain links TRBV11-1 with TRBJ1-2; D not certain. The CDR3 consists of 13 residues. Trimming removed 6 bases from V and 4 bases from J, with 12 bases in between. The germline V gene encodes CDR1 SGHAT and CDR2 FQDESV (reference sequence). CDR3 DNA sequence: TGTGCCAGCAGTTACGAGGGAGGCTATGGCTACACCTTC. It yields the protein CASSYEGGYGYTF.